A selection of T cell receptor beta chains follows, all from one sample in a study of cytomegalovirus exposure and HLA in healthy donors. The repertoire was sequenced with immunoSEQ multiplex PCR; TCRdb's copy has only in-frame clones and lacks some. The table has tens of thousands of clones, about 93% seen once. What was sequenced was PBMCs. The source of these receptors is a young man in good health and CMV-seronegative. The CDR3 runs from the conserved cysteine through the conserved F or W. D genes are given only for firm matches. Not every row has a clone size; where given, it reads once, few, many or a size class.

v_call: TRBV6-6
d_call: TRBD1
j_call: TRBJ1-6
clone_size: NA
cdr3_nt: TGTGCCAGCAGTTCACCGGGACAGGGAGGTTCACCCCTCCACTTT
cdr3_aa: CASSSPGQGGSPLHF

v_call: TRBV10-2
d_call: TRBD2
j_call: TRBJ2-1
clone_size: NA
cdr3_nt: TGCGCCAGCACCGGGATTTTGACTAGCGGGAGTCTTGAGCAGTTCTTC
cdr3_aa: CASTGILTSGSLEQFF

v_call: TRBV7-8
d_call: NA
j_call: TRBJ2-1
clone_size: NA
cdr3_nt: TGTGCCAGCAGCCACACCCCGGGAACGGTCAATGAGCAGTTCTTC
cdr3_aa: CASSHTPGTVNEQFF

v_call: TRBV6-5
d_call: NA
j_call: TRBJ1-4
clone_size: NA
cdr3_nt: TGTGCCAGCGGGCAGCGGGGGAAACTGTTTTTT
cdr3_aa: CASGQRGKLFF

v_call: TRBV19
d_call: NA
j_call: TRBJ2-2
clone_size: NA
cdr3_nt: TGTGCCAGTAGACAGACCGGGACTCGGTCCGGGGAGCTGTTTTTT
cdr3_aa: CASRQTGTRSGELFF

v_call: TRBV5-6
d_call: NA
j_call: TRBJ1-2
clone_size: NA
cdr3_nt: TGTGCCAGCAGGCGGGACTATGGCTACACCTTC
cdr3_aa: CASRRDYGYTF

v_call: TRBV30
d_call: TRBD2
j_call: TRBJ2-7
clone_size: NA
cdr3_nt: TGTGCCTGGAGTACCGGACTAGCGGGCCCTTACGAGCAGTACTTC
cdr3_aa: CAWSTGLAGPYEQYF

v_call: TRBV9
d_call: NA
j_call: TRBJ1-5
clone_size: NA
cdr3_nt: TGTGCCAGCAGCGTAGATGCAGGGAAAAGTCAGCCCCAGCATTTT
cdr3_aa: CASSVDAGKSQPQHF

v_call: TRBV4-2
d_call: NA
j_call: TRBJ2-3
clone_size: NA
cdr3_nt: TGTGCCAGCAGCCAAGATTTGGGGGGAATTGAAGCAGATACGCAGTATTTT
cdr3_aa: CASSQDLGGIEADTQYF

v_call: TRBV5-1
d_call: TRBD2
j_call: TRBJ2-7
clone_size: NA
cdr3_nt: TGCGCCAGCAGGCAAATTGAAGCGGGGGGTCACGAGCAGTACTTC
cdr3_aa: CASRQIEAGGHEQYF

v_call: TRBV30
d_call: NA
j_call: TRBJ2-3
clone_size: NA
cdr3_nt: TGTGCCTGGAATACGGGAAAGGAAACAGATACGCAGTATTTT
cdr3_aa: CAWNTGKETDTQYF

v_call: TRBV7-9
d_call: TRBD2
j_call: TRBJ2-2
clone_size: NA
cdr3_nt: TGTGCCAGCAGCGTCCCGGGACTAGCGGGAGGTAACGGGGAGCTGTTTTTT
cdr3_aa: CASSVPGLAGGNGELFF

v_call: TRBV5-1
d_call: TRBD1
j_call: TRBJ2-1
clone_size: NA
cdr3_nt: TGCGCCAGCAGCCCAGGGACAGGGGGCAACAATGAGCAGTTCTTC
cdr3_aa: CASSPGTGGNNEQFF

v_call: TRBV30
d_call: NA
j_call: TRBJ1-2
clone_size: NA
cdr3_nt: TGTGCCTGGAGTGTACAGTTGGACTATGGCTACACCTTC
cdr3_aa: CAWSVQLDYGYTF

v_call: TRBV30
d_call: TRBD1
j_call: TRBJ2-2
clone_size: once
cdr3_nt: TGTGCCTGGAGCTTGACAGGGGGGACCGGGGAGCTGTTTTTT
cdr3_aa: CAWSLTGGTGELFF

v_call: TRBV10-3
d_call: TRBD2
j_call: TRBJ2-3
clone_size: NA
cdr3_nt: TGTGCCATCGGCGGGGGGGCCCCCACCACAGATACGCAGTATTTT
cdr3_aa: CAIGGGAPTTDTQYF

v_call: TRBV18
d_call: NA
j_call: TRBJ2-5
clone_size: NA
cdr3_nt: TGTGCCAGCTCACCCCGGGACCAAGAGACCCAGTACTTC
cdr3_aa: CASSPRDQETQYF

v_call: TRBV27
d_call: NA
j_call: TRBJ2-1
clone_size: NA
cdr3_nt: TGTGCCAGCCCCAGGCTAGCAGGGGCCAGCTCCTACAATGAGCAGTTCTTC
cdr3_aa: CASPRLAGASSYNEQFF

v_call: TRBV7-8
d_call: TRBD1
j_call: TRBJ1-1
clone_size: NA
cdr3_nt: TGTGCCAGCAGCTACCACAGGGGGCATGGCACTGAAGCTTTCTTT
cdr3_aa: CASSYHRGHGTEAFF

v_call: TRBV5-1
d_call: NA
j_call: TRBJ2-5
clone_size: NA
cdr3_nt: TGCGCCAGCAGCTTGGCCGGGATGGGGCAAGAGACCCAGTACTTC
cdr3_aa: CASSLAGMGQETQYF

v_call: TRBV5-4
d_call: TRBD1
j_call: TRBJ1-2
clone_size: NA
cdr3_nt: TGTGCCAGCAGCGTACCACAGGGGAGCTACACCTTC
cdr3_aa: CASSVPQGSYTF

v_call: TRBV28
d_call: NA
j_call: TRBJ1-4
clone_size: NA
cdr3_nt: TGTGCCAGCAGTCAGGGTACAACTAATGAAAAACTGTTTTTT
cdr3_aa: CASSQGTTNEKLFF

v_call: TRBV5-1
d_call: NA
j_call: TRBJ2-7
clone_size: NA
cdr3_nt: TGCGCCAGCAGCTTGGGGCGGAACGAGCAGTACTTC
cdr3_aa: CASSLGRNEQYF

v_call: TRBV18
d_call: NA
j_call: TRBJ1-4
clone_size: NA
cdr3_nt: TGTGCCAGCTCACCCGTTCCTCAGGGGACACTGTTTTTT
cdr3_aa: CASSPVPQGTLFF

v_call: TRBV9
d_call: NA
j_call: TRBJ2-4
clone_size: NA
cdr3_nt: TGTGCCATCCAAACCAGGCGTAAAAACATTCAGTACTTC
cdr3_aa: CAIQTRRKNIQYF